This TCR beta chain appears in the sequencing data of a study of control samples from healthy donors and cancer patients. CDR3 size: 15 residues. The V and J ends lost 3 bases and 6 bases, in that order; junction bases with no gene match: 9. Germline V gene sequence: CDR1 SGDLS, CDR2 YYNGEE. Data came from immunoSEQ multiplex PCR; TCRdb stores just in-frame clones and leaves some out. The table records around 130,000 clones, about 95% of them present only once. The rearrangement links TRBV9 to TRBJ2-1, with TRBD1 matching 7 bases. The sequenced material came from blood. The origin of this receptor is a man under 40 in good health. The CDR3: CASSERQGLGNEQFF. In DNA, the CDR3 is TGTGCCAGCAGCGAAAGACAGGGTCTGGGCAATGAGCAGTTCTTC.